Listed below are T cell receptor beta chains from one sample, sequenced in a study of beta chain features in type 1 diabetes. Using immunoSEQ multiplex PCR, the repertoire was profiled, and TCRdb retains in-frame clones only, with some absent. Among roughly 300,000 clones, roughly 13% were seen once, and the ten largest hold 0.017%. The sequenced sample consisted of naive CD4+ T cells from blood. Every receptor here comes from a young man with type 1 diabetes. CDR3s include the opening cysteine and the closing phenylalanine or tryptophan. A D gene is named only where the DNA matches it firmly. Rows give clone size only sometimes, using once, few, many, or a class for an expanded clone.

abundance	v_gene	j_gene	d_gene	CDR3nt	CDR3aa
.	TRBV6-1	TRBJ2-1	TRBD2	TGTGCCAGCAGTGAAGCGGGCGGGAGGGCCTACAATGAGCAGTTCTTC	CASSEAGGRAYNEQFF
few	TRBV5-4	TRBJ2-2	TRBD2	TGTGCCAGCAGCTTGGGACTAGCTGCCGGGGAGCTGTTTTTT	CASSLGLAAGELFF
.	TRBV7-2	TRBJ1-1	TRBD1	TGTGCCAGCAGCTCGGACAGGGGCCACACTGAAGCTTTCTTT	CASSSDRGHTEAFF
few	TRBV28	TRBJ1-2	TRBD1	TGTGCCAGCAGTACTTGGACAGGAGGGTATGGCTACACCTTC	CASSTWTGGYGYTF
few	TRBV19	TRBJ2-6	.	TGTGCCAGTAGTATAGGAGTTTCTGGGGCCAACGTCCTGACTTTC	CASSIGVSGANVLTF
few	TRBV28	TRBJ2-2	.	TGTGCCAGCAGCCGTGGGGGGAGCACCGGGGAGCTGTTTTTT	CASSRGGSTGELFF
.	TRBV7-3	TRBJ2-3	.	TGTGCCAGCAGCTCCGGGGGTGATACGCAGTATTTT	CASSSGGDTQYF
.	TRBV6-5	TRBJ2-7	TRBD1	TGTGCCACTAGCGGACAGGGGATGGGCGAGCAGTACTTC	CATSGQGMGEQYF
.	TRBV11-2	TRBJ2-1	.	TGTGCCAGCAGCCCAAAACGTATCAGCGCCCTGAACTACAATGAGCAGTTCTTC	CASSPKRISALNYNEQFF
many	TRBV23-1	TRBJ1-5	TRBD1	TGCGCCAGCAGTCTGACAGGGAATCAGCCCCAGCATTTT	CASSLTGNQPQHF
few	TRBV18	TRBJ2-1	TRBD2	TGTGCCAGCTCACCACAGCGGACTAGCGTGGTGGATGAGCAGTTCTTC	CASSPQRTSVVDEQFF
.	TRBV2	TRBJ2-7	TRBD2	TGTGCCAGCACCCCGAGACTAGCGGGATTAAGCGAGCAGTACTTC	CASTPRLAGLSEQYF
few	TRBV15	TRBJ2-3	TRBD2	TGTGCCACCAGCTTTAGAGGTGGTAGCGGGAGTCCAGATACGCAGTATTTT	CATSFRGGSGSPDTQYF
few	TRBV19	TRBJ2-1	.	TGTGCCAGTAGTATTATGGCGGGGTACAATGAGCAGTTCTTC	CASSIMAGYNEQFF
few	TRBV25-1	TRBJ2-1	.	TGTGCCAGCAGTGAATTGGTGAGCTACAATGAGCAGTTCTTC	CASSELVSYNEQFF
.	TRBV11-2	TRBJ1-1	.	TGTGCCAGCAGCTTTCCGGGACACCTGAACACTGAAGCTTTCTTT	CASSFPGHLNTEAFF
few	TRBV7-2	TRBJ2-7	TRBD2	TGTGCCAGCAGCTTAGCCGGCGGGAGGGGCGAGCAGTACTTC	CASSLAGGRGEQYF
few	TRBV28	TRBJ2-5	.	TGTGCCAGCAGTTTAAGCGGTCAAGAGACCCAGTACTTC	CASSLSGQETQYF
.	TRBV9	TRBJ1-1	.	TGTGCCAGCAGCGTAGGATCAGGAAACACTGAAGCTTTCTTT	CASSVGSGNTEAFF
.	TRBV29-1	TRBJ2-5	.	TGCAGCGTTTTAGAAAGCCTAACCCAAGAGACCCAGTACTTC	CSVLESLTQETQYF
few	TRBV5-1	TRBJ2-7	TRBD1	TGCGCCAGCAGCTTACAGGGGAGACCCTACGAGCAGTACTTC	CASSLQGRPYEQYF
.	TRBV28	TRBJ2-5	TRBD2	TGTGCCAGCACCAGGTTCGGGAGGGGGGAGGAGACCCAGTACTTC	CASTRFGRGEETQYF
few	TRBV15	TRBJ2-1	TRBD2	TGTGCCACTACCCAGGGCGGGAGGGATGAGCAGTTCTTC	CATTQGGRDEQFF
.	TRBV10-3	TRBJ2-5	TRBD1	TGTGCCATCGGACCCGGACAGGGGAAAGAGACCCAGTACTTC	CAIGPGQGKETQYF
few	TRBV20-1	TRBJ1-1	.	TGCAGTGCTGGACAGTTTCGGGAAGCTTTCTTT	CSAGQFREAFF
.	TRBV28	TRBJ2-7	TRBD2	TGTGCCAGCAGCCAACCCTCGACTAGCGGAAGTTACGAGCAGTACTTC	CASSQPSTSGSYEQYF
few	TRBV5-1	TRBJ2-7	.	TGCGCCAGCAGCTTGTGGGGGGACGAGCAGTACTTC	CASSLWGDEQYF
.	TRBV29-1	TRBJ1-2	.	TGCAGCGTTGACAGGGTTGGCGGCTACACCTTC	CSVDRVGGYTF
.	TRBV5-4	TRBJ2-1	.	TGTGCCAGCAGCTTGCCCCCGTGGCGGGATGATTACAATGAGCAGTTCTTC	CASSLPPWRDDYNEQFF
.	TRBV6-1	TRBJ1-5	TRBD1	TGTGCCAGCAGTGACCCTACAGGGGCCGATCAGCCCCAGCATTTT	CASSDPTGADQPQHF
.	TRBV21-1	TRBJ1-5	.	TGTGCCAGCAGCTCCACCACAGGGTATCAGCCCCAGCATTTT	CASSSTTGYQPQHF
.	TRBV5-4	TRBJ2-2	TRBD1	TGTGCCAGCAGCTGGGACAGGGCTGGGACCGGGGAGCTGTTTTTT	CASSWDRAGTGELFF
.	TRBV7-2	TRBJ1-1	TRBD1	TGTGCCAGCAGCCCCCAGGGGGCTGGGAACACTGAAGCTTTCTTT	CASSPQGAGNTEAFF
few	TRBV9	TRBJ2-2	.	TGTGCCAGCTCTCTCAAGGGAGCCGGGGAGCTGTTTTTT	CASSLKGAGELFF
.	TRBV19	TRBJ1-1	.	TGTGCCAGTAGTGTCTCGAGGAACACTGAAGCTTTCTTT	CASSVSRNTEAFF
.	TRBV28	TRBJ1-2	.	TGTGCCAGCAGTTTGTATCAGGATGGCTACACCTTC	CASSLYQDGYTF
.	TRBV19	TRBJ1-1	.	TGTGCCAGTAGTAATTACAGGGAGACTGAAGCTTTCTTT	CASSNYRETEAFF
.	TRBV29-1	TRBJ1-3	.	TGCAGCGTTGAAGATCATTACACCATATATTTT	CSVEDHYTIYF
.	TRBV4-2	TRBJ2-7	.	TGTGCCAGCAGCCAAGTATCAGGGGACTACGAGCAGTACTTC	CASSQVSGDYEQYF
.	TRBV7-9	TRBJ2-7	.	TGTGCCAGCACCCCTGCCGGAGGCTCTAGAACCTACGAGCAGTACTTC	CASTPAGGSRTYEQYF
.	TRBV7-8	TRBJ2-1	TRBD1	TGTGCCAGCAGCTTTACTGCGGGACAGGAATTCTTC	CASSFTAGQEFF
few	TRBV9	TRBJ2-1	.	TGTGCCAGCAGCCCCCGACTAGGACCGTACAATGAGCAGTTCTTC	CASSPRLGPYNEQFF
.	TRBV15	TRBJ2-7	.	TGTGCCACCAGGGCAAGACGGGATAGCTACGAGCAGTACTTC	CATRARRDSYEQYF
.	TRBV14	TRBJ2-3	.	TGTGCCAGCAGCCAATTCGCCCCGAACGGTCATACGCAGTATTTT	CASSQFAPNGHTQYF
few	TRBV5-1	TRBJ2-5	.	TGCGCCAGCAGCTTGAATGGGCTCCAAGAGACCCAGTACTTC	CASSLNGLQETQYF
.	TRBV4-1	TRBJ1-3	.	TGCGCCAGCAGACCCCTAGGCCTCTCGTCCGGAAACACCATATATTTT	CASRPLGLSSGNTIYF
few	TRBV7-9	TRBJ2-1	TRBD1	TGTGCCAGCAGCTTTAGACAGGGGTCGGATGAGCAGTTCTTC	CASSFRQGSDEQFF
.	TRBV7-2	TRBJ2-1	TRBD2	TGTGCCAGCAGCTTAGTTCGGGAGGGTGAGCAGTTCTTC	CASSLVREGEQFF
few	TRBV25-1	TRBJ1-1	.	TGTGCCAGCTCTACCCAGGGGTACACTGAAGCTTTCTTT	CASSTQGYTEAFF
few	TRBV29-1	TRBJ2-3	.	TGCAGCGGCCGGACAGTAATGAGCACAGATACGCAGTATTTT	CSGRTVMSTDTQYF
once	TRBV28	TRBJ1-1	TRBD1	TGTGCCAGCAGTTTGACAGGGTGGAACACTGAAGCTTTCTTT	CASSLTGWNTEAFF
.	TRBV12-5	TRBJ2-3	.	TGTGCTAGTGGTTTGGGGTCTGGGCGTACGCAGTATTTT	CASGLGSGRTQYF
few	TRBV4-3	TRBJ1-2	TRBD1	TGCGCCAGCAGCCAAGACGGGACAGGGGGAATCCGTAACTATGGCTACACCTTC	CASSQDGTGGIRNYGYTF
few	TRBV5-1	TRBJ2-3	.	TGCGCCAGCAGCTTACAGGGCACAGATACGCAGTATTTT	CASSLQGTDTQYF
few	TRBV25-1	TRBJ2-1	.	TGTGCCAGCAGTGAATTCACAGGGAGCTCCTACAATGAGCAGTTCTTC	CASSEFTGSSYNEQFF
few	TRBV27	TRBJ2-7	TRBD2	TGTGCCAGAAGTAAGCGGGAGGTATACGAGCAGTACTTC	CARSKREVYEQYF
.	TRBV11-2	TRBJ2-1	.	TGTGCCAGCAGCAGGGGAAGTTCCTACAATGAGCAGTTCTTC	CASSRGSSYNEQFF
few	TRBV6-6	TRBJ2-7	TRBD1	TGTGCCAGCAGTTACGGGACAGTCTACGAGCAGTACTTC	CASSYGTVYEQYF
.	TRBV7-3	TRBJ2-4	.	TGTGCCAGCAGCCCCTCCGGCGGGCTTCGGAACATTCAGTACTTC	CASSPSGGLRNIQYF